Presented here are 3 T cell receptor beta chains from one specimen sequenced in a study of cytomegalovirus exposure and HLA in healthy donors. TCRdb's copy holds only in-frame clones and misses some; the assay was immunoSEQ multiplex PCR. The sample has over 200,000 clones, roughly 91% seen once. Sequences were obtained from PBMCs. These receptors came from a woman aged 25 to 39 in good health and CMV-seronegative.

The V and J genes are TRBV11-3 and TRBJ2-3; 9 nucleotides line up with TRBD1. In germline, CDR1 is SGHNT, CDR2 YENEEA. V was pared by 7 bases and J by 2 bases, with 10 bases of the junction left unmatched. CDR3 length: 16 residues. The CDR3 spells CASTTPGTGNTDTQYF. CDR3 nucleotides: TGTGCCAGCACCACCCCCGGGACAGGGAACACAGATACGCAGTATTTT. The variable domain in full, completed from reference TRBV11-3 and TRBJ2-3, reads EAGVVQSPRYKIIEKKQPVAFWCNPISGHNTLYWYLQNLGQGPELLIRYENEEAVDDSQLPKDRFSAERLKGVDSTLKIQPAELGDSAVYLCASTTPGTGNTDTQYFGPGTRLTVL.

The chain joins TRBV28 to TRBJ2-2, with 11 bases fitting TRBD2. CDR1 and CDR2 (germline): MDHEN, SYDVKM. J lost 3 bases, V lost 2 bases, and 5 bases had no gene match. CDR3 size: 17 residues. CDR3 nucleotides: TGTGCCAGCAGTTTAACTAGCGGGAGCCCCCACACCGGGGAGCTGTTTTTT. This gives the protein CASSLTSGSPHTGELFF.

This chain connects TRBV29-1 to TRBJ1-2; 7 bases are shared with TRBD1. The germline V gene has CDR1 SQVTM and CDR2 ANQGSEA. This CDR3 has 12 amino acids. Losses at the gene ends were 5 bases for V and 4 bases for J; bases not matched to a gene: 4. CDR3 sequence: CSVLQGGYGYTF. CDR3 bases: TGCAGCGTTCTCCAGGGGGGCTATGGCTACACCTTC.